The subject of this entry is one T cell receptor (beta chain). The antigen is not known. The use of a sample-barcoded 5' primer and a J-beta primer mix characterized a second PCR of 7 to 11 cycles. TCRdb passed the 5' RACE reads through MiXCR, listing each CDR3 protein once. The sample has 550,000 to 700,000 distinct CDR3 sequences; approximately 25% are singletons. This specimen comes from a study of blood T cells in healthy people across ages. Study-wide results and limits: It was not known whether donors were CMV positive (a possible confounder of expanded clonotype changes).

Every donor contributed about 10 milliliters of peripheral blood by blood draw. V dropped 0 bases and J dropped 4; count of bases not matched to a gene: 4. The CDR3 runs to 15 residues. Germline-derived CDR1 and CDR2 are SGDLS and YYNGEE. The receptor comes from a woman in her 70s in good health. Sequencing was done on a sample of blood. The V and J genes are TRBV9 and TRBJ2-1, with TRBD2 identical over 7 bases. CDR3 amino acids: CASSVGLAEYNEQFF. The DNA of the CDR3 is TGTGCCAGCAGCGTAGGCCTAGCGGAGTACAATGAGCAGTTCTTC. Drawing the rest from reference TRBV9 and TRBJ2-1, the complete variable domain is DSGVTQTPKHLITATGQRVTLRCSPRSGDLSVYWYQQSLDQGLQFLIQYYNGEERAKGNILERFSAQQFPDLHSELNLSSLELGDSALYFCASSVGLAEYNEQFFGPGTRLTVL.